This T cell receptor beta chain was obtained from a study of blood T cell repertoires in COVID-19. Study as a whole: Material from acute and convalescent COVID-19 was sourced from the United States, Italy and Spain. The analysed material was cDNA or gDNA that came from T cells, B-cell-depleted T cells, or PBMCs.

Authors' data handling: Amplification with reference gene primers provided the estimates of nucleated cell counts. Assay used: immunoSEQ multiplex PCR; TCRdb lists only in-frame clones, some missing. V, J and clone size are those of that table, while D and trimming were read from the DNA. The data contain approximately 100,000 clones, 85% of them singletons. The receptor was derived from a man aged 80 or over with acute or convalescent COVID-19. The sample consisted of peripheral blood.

CDR3 residues: CASSTQGAYDTEAFF. The CDR3 DNA sequence: TGTGCCAGTAGCACCCAGGGGGCGTATGACACTGAAGCTTTCTTT. This chain links TRBV19 with TRBJ1-1; 8 bases map to TRBD1. This CDR3 spans 15 amino acids. Trimming removed 6 bases from V and 3 bases from J; junction bases left unmatched: 9. From germline, CDR1 is LNHDA and CDR2 SQIVND (reference sequence).